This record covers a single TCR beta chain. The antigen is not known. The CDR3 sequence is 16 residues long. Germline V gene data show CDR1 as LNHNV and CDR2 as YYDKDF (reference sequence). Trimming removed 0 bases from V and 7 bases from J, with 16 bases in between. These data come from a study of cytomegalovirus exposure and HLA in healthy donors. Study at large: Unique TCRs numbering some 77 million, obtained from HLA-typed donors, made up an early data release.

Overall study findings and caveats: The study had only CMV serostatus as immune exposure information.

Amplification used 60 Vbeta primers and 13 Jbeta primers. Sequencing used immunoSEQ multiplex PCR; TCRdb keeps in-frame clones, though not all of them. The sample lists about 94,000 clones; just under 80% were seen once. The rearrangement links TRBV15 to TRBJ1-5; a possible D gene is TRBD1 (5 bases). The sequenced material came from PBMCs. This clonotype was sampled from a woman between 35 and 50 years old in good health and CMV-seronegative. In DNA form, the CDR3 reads TGTGCCACCAGCAGAGATGGTCAAAGGGGTAGCCAGCCCCAGCATTTT. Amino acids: CATSRDGQRGSQPQHF.